The 25 T cell receptor beta chains below were found in one sample sequenced in a study of regulatory T cells in long-lasting Graves disease. Building the TCR beta libraries relied on iRepertoire HTBI primers, and CDR3 regions underwent Arm-PCR. TCRdb reprocessed the multiplex PCR reads via MiXCR and lists one record per CDR3 protein. The sample has 400,000 to 450,000 distinct CDR3 sequences; about a quarter are singletons. Sample time point: persistent/refractory GD, antithyroid drugs over 5 years with positive TRAb. Isolated PBMC RNA provided the starting material for the TCR library. This sample comprised peripheral blood mononuclear cells (PBMCs), obtained when the disease was refractory, from a patient treated with antithyroid drugs. All receptors come from a female donor with Graves disease.

This clonotype was picked up many times. The rearrangement joins TRBV28 to TRBJ2-5; D gene unclear. This CDR3 contains 17 residues. The germline gives CDR1 MDHEN, CDR2 SYDVKM. Deletions cut 1 base from V and 0 bases from J, with 15 bases between. The CDR3 coding sequence is TGTGCCAGCAGTTTATCTGGACCTCTTGGGTACCAAGAGACCCAGTACTTC. It encodes CASSLSGPLGYQETQYF.

Of note for this clonotype: This may be a read error: a much more frequent sequence differs by one nucleotide. The rearrangement uses TRBV28 and TRBJ2-7; no reliable D call. The CDR3 length is 14 residues. CDR1 is MDHEN, CDR2 SYDVKM, per germline. V was cut by 2 bases and J by 3 bases, with 11 bases left in between. As DNA, the CDR3 is TGTGCCAGCAGTTTAGGCCAGGAATTCTACGAGCAGTACTTC. This sequence encodes CASSLGQEFYEQYF.

Only a few counts were recorded for this clonotype. The chain has TRBV19 and TRBJ1-2; no reliable D call. The CDR3 spans 14 residues. Germline V lookup: CDR1 LNHDA, CDR2 SQIVND (reference sequence). V shed 3 bases and J shed 2 bases, with 10 bases lying between them. This CDR3 is CASSITQANYGYTF. The CDR3 bases are TGTGCCAGTAGTATTACCCAGGCGAACTATGGCTACACCTTC.

A word on this clonotype: One end of the junction varies from germline; a read error may be responsible. The V call is TRBV5-1, the J call TRBJ1-2; D is unresolved. The germline CDR1 and CDR2 sequences are SGHRS and YFSETQ. CDR3 length: 13 amino acids. The CDR3 protein is CASSQSTNCGYTF. The CDR3 DNA reads TGCGCCAGCAGCCAAAGTACCAACTGTGGCTACACCTTC. Combining the CDR3 with reference TRBV5-1 and TRBJ1-2 gives the whole variable domain KAGVTQTPRYLIKTRGQQVTLSCSPISGHRSVSWYQQTPGQGLQFLFEYFSETQRNKGNFPGRFSGRQFSNSRSEMNVSTLELGDSALYLCASSQSTNCGYTFGSGTRLTVV.

This sequence joins TRBV5-1 and TRBJ2-2, with D possibly matching TRBD2 (5 bases). The CDR3 has 13 residues. Germline V gene lookup returns CDR1 SGHRS and CDR2 YFSETQ. V lost 7 bases to trimming and J lost 4 bases, with 11 bases between them. The CDR3 spells CASGSEGTGELFF. DNA of the CDR3: TGCGCCAGCGGTAGCGAGGGCACCGGGGAGCTGTTTTTT.

The rearrangement links TRBV14 to TRBJ2-7; tentatively, D is TRBD1 or TRBD2 (5 bases each). CDR1 SGHDN and CDR2 FVKESK come from the germline V gene. The CDR3 spans 14 residues. Trimming took off 0 bases at V and 4 bases at J, with 10 bases between the two ends. The DNA of the CDR3 is TGTGCCAGCAGCCAAGAGTGGGGACCGTACGAGCAGTACTTC. Residues: CASSQEWGPYEQYF.

This clonotype showed up just once. Since a much larger clone is just one base distant, this may be a read error. The chain employs TRBV29-1 and TRBJ1-1; the D is unclear. Germline CDR1 SQVTM, CDR2 ANQGSEA. The CDR3 runs 11 residues. CDR3 in DNA: TGCAGCGTTGATTCCGGAACTGAAGCTTCCTTT. Protein sequence: CSVDSGTEASF.

This clonotype came up many times. One end of the junction fails to match germline, which may point to a read error. This chain joins TRBV11-1 and TRBJ1-1; D gene unclear. Per germline, CDR1 SGHAT and CDR2 FQDESV (reference sequence). CDR3 length: 14 amino acids. The CDR3 protein is CASSVALRNTEAFF. For the CDR3, the DNA is TGTGCCAGCAGCGTAGCCCTCAGAAACACTGAAGCTTTCTTT.

A note on this clonotype: The junction shows a germline mismatch at one end, possibly a read error. This chain connects TRBV3-1 to TRBJ2-7; 7 nucleotides line up with TRBD2. The CDR3 has 15 amino acids. Germline V CDR1 and CDR2: LGHDT, YNNKEL (reference sequence). The CDR3, as DNA: TGTGCCAGCGGCCAAGAAGTGGGAGGGCCTTACGAGCAGTACTTC. Translating gives CASGQEVGGPYEQYF.

V and J are TRBV19 and TRBJ2-5; 16 positions agree with TRBD2. J lost 5 bases, V lost 6 bases, and 18 bases had no gene match. The V gene's germline CDR1 is LNHDA and CDR2 SQIVND (reference sequence). CDR3 size: 20 residues. CDR3 amino acids: CASSNRGPGTSGRALETQYF. The CDR3 DNA follows: TGTGCCAGTAGCAATAGGGGACCCGGGACTAGCGGGAGGGCCCTGGAGACCCAGTACTTC.

V is TRBV19 and J is TRBJ2-2, with 8 nucleotides matching TRBD1. The germline gives CDR1 LNHDA, CDR2 SQIVND (reference sequence). The CDR3 runs 13 residues. V trimming: 7 bases; J trimming: 7 bases; junction bases outside the gene matches: 5. As DNA, the CDR3 is TGTGCCAGTAAGCAGGGGGCTAGCGGGGAGCTGTTTTTT. Residues: CASKQGASGELFF.

This clonotype was seen a few times. The chain carries TRBV18 and TRBJ2-7, with 9 bases identical to TRBD1. This CDR3 has 15 amino acids. The germline V gene has CDR1 KGHSH and CDR2 LQKENI. V trimming: 8 bases; J trimming: 2 bases; junction bases outside the gene matches: 10. The CDR3 sequence is CASTLGGTGTYEQYF. DNA of the CDR3: TGTGCCAGCACCCTTGGGGGGACAGGGACCTACGAGCAGTACTTC.

This sequence joins TRBV13 and TRBJ2-7, with D maybe TRBD2 (6 bases). Looked up from germline, CDR1 is PRHDT and CDR2 is FYEKMQ (reference sequence). The CDR3 loop spans 13 amino acids. Trimming removed 5 bases from V and 3 bases from J, with 11 bases in between. CDR3 residues: CASSEGLDYEQYF. As DNA, the CDR3 is TGTGCCAGCAGCGAGGGACTGGACTACGAGCAGTACTTC.

This clonotype was found a few times. Germline and junction disagree at one end, which may indicate a read error. The rearrangement joins TRBV19 to TRBJ1-5, with unresolved D. The CDR3 spans 14 residues. Germline loops: CDR1 LNHDA, CDR2 SQIVND (reference sequence). The CDR3 spells CASSMGSVDQTQHF. In nucleotides, the CDR3 is TGTGCCAGTAGTATGGGGTCGGTGGATCAGACCCAGCATTTT.

Ten or more counts support this clonotype. The chain employs TRBV28 and TRBJ2-7; the match to TRBD2 covers 12 bases. V lost 4 bases, J lost 2 bases, and 3 bases stayed unmatched. CDR1 and CDR2 (germline): MDHEN, SYDVKM. The CDR3 consists of 15 residues. The CDR3 is CASSSLAGGAYEQYF. The CDR3 bases are TGTGCCAGCAGTTCTCTAGCGGGAGGGGCCTACGAGCAGTACTTC.

This clonotype was detected ten times or more. This chain uses TRBV15 with TRBJ2-5; 12 nucleotides align to TRBD1. This CDR3 has 15 amino acids. Looked up from germline, CDR1 is LNHNV and CDR2 is YYDKDF (reference sequence). J was trimmed by 9 bases and V by 3 bases; bases with no gene match: 8. CDR3 region: CATSSRDRGPVAQYF. The CDR3 DNA reads TGTGCCACCAGCAGCCGGGACAGGGGGCCAGTGGCCCAGTACTTC.

This chain links TRBV5-1 with TRBJ2-7; 9 nucleotides agree with TRBD1. CDR1 and CDR2 (germline): SGHRS, YFSETQ. The V and J ends lost 3 bases and 3 bases, in that order; junction bases with no gene match: 4. This CDR3 comprises 14 residues. This CDR3 is CASSYGQGNYEQYF. The CDR3 nucleotides are TGCGCCAGCAGCTACGGACAGGGGAACTACGAGCAGTACTTC.

This clonotype came up many times. The chain combines TRBV12-3 or TRBV12-4 with TRBJ1-6, with D maybe TRBD1 (6 bases). The CDR3 runs 16 residues. Between the trimmed V and J ends, which lost 0 bases and 8 bases, there was a span of 14 bases. This CDR3 is CASSLAGGLAHSPLHF. CDR3 nucleotides: TGTGCCAGCAGTTTAGCAGGGGGACTGGCGCATTCACCCCTCCACTTT.

This clonotype was seen repeatedly, ten times or more. The V call is TRBV12-3 or TRBV12-4, the J call TRBJ2-5, with unresolved D. The CDR3 totals 11 residues. Trimming pared 8 bases from V and 4 bases from J, leaving 8 bases between. The CDR3: CASGSGETQYF. The DNA for the CDR3 is TGTGCCAGCGGGTCGGGAGAGACCCAGTACTTC.

The rearrangement joins TRBV28 to TRBJ2-7; D may be TRBD2 (6 bases). V lost 6 bases and J lost 4, with 22 bases in between. Germline values: CDR1 MDHEN, CDR2 SYDVKM. This CDR3 comprises 16 residues. CDR3 sequence (DNA): TGTGCCAGCAGGAGGAGAGTTGGGGGGTCAGATTACGAGCAGTACTTC. It is translated as CASRRRVGGSDYEQYF.

This clonotype was seen at least ten times. The chain has TRBV28 and TRBJ2-5; 10 bases agree with TRBD1. This CDR3 is 14 amino acids long. Germline V gene sequence: CDR1 MDHEN, CDR2 SYDVKM. V trimming: 6 bases; J trimming: 1 base; junction bases outside the gene matches: 2. The CDR3 sequence is CASRDRGTQETQYF. Here the CDR3 DNA reads TGTGCCAGCAGGGACAGGGGGACCCAAGAGACCCAGTACTTC.

This clonotype has just a few counts. This rearrangement joins TRBV18 to TRBJ2-5, with TRBD2 matching 10 bases. The ends lost 0 bases at V and 1 base at J; junction bases unmatched: 5. The CDR3 is 17 residues long. Germline V gene data show CDR1 as KGHSH and CDR2 as LQKENI. Here the CDR3 reads CASSPPQSGRAQETQYF. The CDR3 bases are TGTGCCAGCTCACCACCGCAGAGCGGGAGGGCCCAAGAGACCCAGTACTTC.

This clonotype was counted only a few times. This rearrangement joins TRBV9 to TRBJ2-5, with 8 nucleotides matching TRBD1. V lost 1 base to trimming and J lost 5 bases; unmatched junction nucleotides: 4. Germline V gene data show CDR1 as SGDLS and CDR2 as YYNGEE. CDR3 size: 14 residues. Here the CDR3 reads CASSVSTGDETQYF. CDR3 bases: TGTGCCAGCAGCGTATCGACAGGGGACGAGACCCAGTACTTC.

This clonotype appeared many times. This rearrangement joins TRBV3-1 to TRBJ1-2; D is unresolved. Trimming stripped 5 bases from V and 2 bases from J, with 6 bases between. CDR1 and CDR2 (germline): LGHDT, YNNKEL (reference sequence). The CDR3 is made up of 12 amino acids. As DNA, the CDR3 is TGTGCCAGCAGCTGGCGGAACTATGGCTACACCTTC. Amino acid sequence: CASSWRNYGYTF.

This clonotype was observed a few times. The J gene is TRBJ1-5, the V gene TRBV12-3 or TRBV12-4; 8 bases line up with TRBD1. This CDR3 has 14 amino acids. V was pared by 5 bases and J by 2 bases, with 2 bases of the junction left unmatched. CDR3 nucleotide sequence: TGTGCCAGCAGTACAGGGGGTGGCAATCAGCCCCAGCATTTT. This gives the protein CASSTGGGNQPQHF.